One and the same sample provided the 32 T cell receptor beta chains below, sequenced in a study of blood T cell repertoires in COVID-19. Sequencing used immunoSEQ multiplex PCR; TCRdb keeps in-frame clones, though not all of them. There are about 74,000 clones in the sample; about 92% occur only once, and under 1.1% lies in the top ten. The specimen sequenced was peripheral blood. These receptors originate from a woman aged 45-65 years in a cohort sampled during active COVID-19.

The rearrangement links TRBV20-1 to TRBJ2-3; D unresolved. The germline gives CDR1 DFQATT, CDR2 SNEGSKA (reference sequence). The ends were cut back, 6 bases at V and 5 bases at J, with 9 bases in the middle. The CDR3 has 11 residues. The CDR3: CSAPVRDTQYF. Written as DNA, the CDR3 is TGCAGTGCCCCGGTCCGAGATACGCAGTATTTT.

The chain's CDR3 is CASSLGGHPNEKLFF. The CDR3 region has the DNA TGTGCCAGCAGCTTAGGGGGGCACCCTAATGAAAAACTGTTTTTT. This chain uses TRBV7-8 with TRBJ1-4; the D gene is possibly TRBD1 (6 bases). The V end was cut by 1 base, the J end by 3 bases, with 9 bases between. The CDR3 runs to 15 residues. CDR1 and CDR2 from the germline V gene are SGHVS and FQNEAQ.

This chain uses TRBV5-4 with TRBJ2-3; D is unclear. The CDR3 runs 15 residues. Germline assignment: CDR1 SGHNT and CDR2 YYREEE (reference sequence). Trimming stripped 0 bases from V and 4 bases from J, with 12 bases between. CDR3: CASSLGTTVPDTQYF. The CDR3 DNA follows: TGTGCCAGCAGCTTGGGTACCACGGTCCCAGATACGCAGTATTTT.

This sequence joins TRBV4-1 and TRBJ1-4; D is unresolved. CDR3 size: 15 residues. Trimming removed 2 bases from V and 8 bases from J, with 15 bases in between. Germline V gene lookup returns CDR1 MGHRA and CDR2 YSYEKL. The CDR3 nucleotides are TGCGCCAGCAGCCAACCTCAGTCCGGGGAAGAAAAACTGTTTTTT. Translation gives CASSQPQSGEEKLFF.

This chain connects TRBV7-3 to TRBJ1-2; D not certain. Germline CDR1 and CDR2: SGHTA and FQGTGA. The CDR3 runs to 14 residues. Trimming took 3 bases from V and 7 from J, leaving 15 bases between them. The CDR3, as DNA: TGTGCCAGCAGCTTGACGGGTGGAGGATCTGGCTACACCTTC. It specifies CASSLTGGGSGYTF.

V usage is TRBV28 and J usage is TRBJ1-1; the match to TRBD1 covers 9 bases. This CDR3 is 13 amino acids long. V shed 6 bases, J shed 6 bases, and the junction held 5 bases outside the gene matches. Germline CDR1 reads MDHEN; CDR2 reads SYDVKM. As DNA, the CDR3 is TGTGCCAGCAGGGTACAGGGGGCCTCTGAAGCTTTCTTT. This translates into CASRVQGASEAFF.

The V call is TRBV19, the J call TRBJ1-1; D possibly corresponds to TRBD1 (5 bases). The CDR3 spans 15 residues. Germline V gene sequence: CDR1 LNHDA, CDR2 SQIVND (reference sequence). V was clipped by 5 bases and J by 6 bases, with 19 bases between them. The CDR3 nucleotides read TGTGCCAGTAGTGAGGAGGGCAGGGCCGACGCTGAAGCTTTCTTT. Its translation: CASSEEGRADAEAFF.

The chain links TRBV7-9 to TRBJ2-1; tentative D call: TRBD1 (6 bases). V was trimmed by 3 bases and J by 1 base, leaving 10 bases between them. Germline V lookup: CDR1 SEHNR, CDR2 FQNEAQ (reference sequence). The CDR3 is made up of 15 amino acids. The CDR3 here is CASSFVRGSYNEQFF. The CDR3, as DNA: TGTGCCAGCAGCTTTGTCAGGGGTTCCTACAATGAGCAGTTCTTC.

This chain connects TRBV24-1 to TRBJ2-2; unclear D gene. V was shortened by 4 bases and J by 4 bases, with 12 bases between the two germline ends. The CDR3 loop spans 15 amino acids. From germline, CDR1 is KGHDR and CDR2 SFDVKD. In nucleotides, the CDR3 is TGTGCCACCAGTGACGTTCAGGCGCTCACCGGGGAGCTGTTTTTT. Encoded protein: CATSDVQALTGELFF.

As DNA, the CDR3 is TGTGCCAGCAGAGGGGATCCAATGGGGCCCCTCCACTTT. Its protein is CASRGDPMGPLHF. The V and J genes are TRBV28 and TRBJ1-6; maybe TRBD1 (5 bases). The CDR3 spans 13 residues. Trimming stripped 6 bases from V and 13 bases from J, with 16 bases between. The V gene's germline CDR1 is MDHEN and CDR2 SYDVKM.

This clone came up once. V gene TRBV2 combines with J gene TRBJ1-2, with 7 bases lining up with TRBD1. CDR1 and CDR2 from the germline V gene are SNHLY and FYNNEI. Trimming at V came to 5 bases and at J to 4 bases, leaving 10 bases not matched to a gene. The CDR3 loop spans 15 amino acids. The CDR3 is CASSILRTGVYGYTF. The CDR3 region has the DNA TGTGCCAGCAGTATTTTGAGGACAGGAGTCTATGGCTACACCTTC.

This chain joins TRBV7-2 and TRBJ1-1, with a tentative D call TRBD1 (6 bases). Germline V lookup: CDR1 SGHTA, CDR2 FQGNSA. V was pared by 4 bases and J by 10 bases, with 19 bases between. The CDR3 covers 14 residues. The CDR3 here is CASSSRPWEGGAFF. Here the CDR3 DNA reads TGTGCCAGCAGCTCGAGGCCATGGGAGGGGGGAGCTTTCTTT.

The chain employs TRBV7-4 and TRBJ2-1, with a weak D call TRBD1 (6 bases). Looked up from germline, CDR1 is SGHVT and CDR2 is SQSDAQ. Trimming removed 5 bases at V and 0 bases at J, with 17 bases between. This CDR3 is 17 amino acids long. The CDR3 DNA is TGTGCCAGCAGCCACAAACAGGGTCCTAGCTCCTACAATGAGCAGTTCTTC. Translation: CASSHKQGPSSYNEQFF.

The gene calls are TRBV18 and TRBJ2-7; 9 nucleotides align to TRBD2. The V gene's germline CDR1 is KGHSH and CDR2 LQKENI. Losses at the gene ends were 3 bases for V and 7 bases for J; bases not matched to a gene: 10. The CDR3 has 15 amino acids. The CDR3 nucleotides read TGTGCCAGCTCACCCGCAGCGGGAGGTGGTCGGGAGCAGTACTTC. As protein: CASSPAAGGGREQYF.

The chain uses TRBV5-6 and TRBJ1-1, with D possibly being TRBD1 (5 bases). V was shortened by 6 bases and J by 8 bases, with 14 bases between the two germline ends. Per germline, CDR1 SGHDT and CDR2 YYEEEE. The CDR3 sequence is 12 residues long. The CDR3 nucleotides are TGTGCCAGCACCCGGGGGGAGAGGGAAGCTTTCTTT. Translating it yields CASTRGEREAFF.

This chain uses TRBV5-1 with TRBJ1-2; 9 bases are shared with TRBD1. The J segment lost 7 bases and the V segment lost 0 bases, leaving 7 bases of the junction unmatched. This CDR3 comprises 15 residues. The germline CDR1 and CDR2 sequences are SGHRS and YFSETQ. The CDR3 bases are TGCGCCAGCAGCTTGGCGGAGACAGGGGGACTTGGCTACACCTTC. It encodes CASSLAETGGLGYTF. The variable domain in full, with the rest retrieved from reference TRBV5-1 and TRBJ1-2, is KAGVTQTPRYLIKTRGQQVTLSCSPISGHRSVSWYQQTPGQGLQFLFEYFSETQRNKGNFPGRFSGRQFSNSRSEMNVSTLELGDSALYLCASSLAETGGLGYTFGSGTRLTVV.

This sequence joins TRBV11-2 and TRBJ1-4; maybe TRBD1 (5 bases). V lost 0 bases and J 4 bases, leaving 9 bases between the germline ends. Per the germline V gene, CDR1 is SGHAT and CDR2 is FQNNGV. The CDR3 is 15 residues long. The CDR3 DNA reads TGTGCCAGCAGCTTAGAAGGAGGGGTTAATGAAAAACTGTTTTTT. Encoded protein: CASSLEGGVNEKLFF.

The V call is TRBV28, the J call TRBJ1-6, with 8 bases matching TRBD1. The CDR3 spans 17 residues. CDR1 and CDR2 (germline): MDHEN, SYDVKM. V dropped 0 bases and J dropped 3; count of bases not matched to a gene: 4. The CDR3 DNA is TGTGCCAGCAGTTTATGGGGAGGACAGGGCTATAATTCACCCCTCCACTTT. Protein sequence: CASSLWGGQGYNSPLHF.

This chain uses TRBV6-5 with TRBJ2-7, with D perhaps TRBD2 (6 bases). The V gene lost 2 bases and the J gene lost 3 bases, with 11 bases spanning the gap. Germline V CDR1 and CDR2: MNHEY, SVGAGI. This CDR3 comprises 14 residues. CDR3 sequence (DNA): TGTGCCAGCAGTTACGCTAGCGAGGACTACGAGCAGTACTTC. It is translated as CASSYASEDYEQYF.

The chain carries TRBV11-3 and TRBJ2-1; the match to TRBD1 covers 7 bases. Germline CDR1 and CDR2: SGHNT and YENEEA. V trimming: 2 bases; J trimming: 3 bases; junction bases outside the gene matches: 7. The CDR3 runs 16 residues. The CDR3 sequence is CASSLKKAGGYNEQFF. The CDR3 nucleotides are TGTGCCAGCAGCTTAAAAAAGGCAGGGGGCTACAATGAGCAGTTCTTC. Combining the CDR3 with reference TRBV11-3 and TRBJ2-1 gives the whole variable domain EAGVVQSPRYKIIEKKQPVAFWCNPISGHNTLYWYLQNLGQGPELLIRYENEEAVDDSQLPKDRFSAERLKGVDSTLKIQPAELGDSAVYLCASSLKKAGGYNEQFFGPGTRLTVL.

This clone was counted between two and nine times. As DNA, the CDR3 is TGCGCCAGCAGCCCAGGGGGATACTATGGCTACACCTTC. Residues: CASSPGGYYGYTF. The rearrangement links TRBV10-2 to TRBJ1-2; 7 positions match TRBD1. Germline CDR1 reads WSHSY; CDR2 reads SAAADI. The CDR3 extends over 13 amino acids. Unmatched junction bases numbered 4, after V lost 6 bases and J lost 3 bases.

The chain recombines TRBV21-1 with TRBJ1-2. TRBV21-1 is a documented pseudogene. This CDR3 region has 13 residues. This CDR3 reads CASSARARGRGAF. CDR3 coding DNA: TGTGCCAGCAGCGCCCGGGCTCGGGGTAGAGGAGCCTTC.

This clone was counted a few times. The DNA of the CDR3 is TGTGCCAGCAGTGAACAGGGGTACGAGCAGTACTTC. As protein: CASSEQGYEQYF. The J gene is TRBJ2-7, the V gene TRBV6-1; D possibly corresponds to TRBD1 (6 bases). Trimming left V 2 bases short and J 4 bases short, with 6 bases between. The CDR3 is made up of 12 amino acids. Germline CDR1 MNHNS, CDR2 SASEGT.

This chain's CDR3 is CASSLGDSYNEQFF. The CDR3 bases are TGCGCCAGCAGCTTAGGGGACAGCTACAATGAGCAGTTCTTC. This rearrangement joins TRBV5-1 to TRBJ2-1; 7 bases are a match to TRBD1. The germline gives CDR1 SGHRS, CDR2 YFSETQ. The CDR3 runs 14 residues. V shed 2 bases, J shed 3 bases, and the junction held 2 bases outside the gene matches.

Only one count was recorded for this clone. CDR3 coding DNA: TGCGCCAGCAGAATGAGACAGGGGTCTTACGAGCAGTACTTC. It translates to CASRMRQGSYEQYF. The chain couples TRBV10-2 to TRBJ2-7, with 8 bases that match TRBD1. After removal of 6 bases from V and 4 bases from J, the junction contained 8 bases not matched to a gene. Per germline, CDR1 WSHSY and CDR2 SAAADI. The length of the CDR3 is 14 residues.

CDR3: CASSLGSGTALMVGEQFF. The DNA of the CDR3 is TGTGCCAGCAGCTTAGGCTCGGGGACTGCGCTTATGGTAGGTGAGCAGTTCTTC. This rearrangement joins TRBV11-3 to TRBJ2-1; possibly TRBD2 for D (6 bases). The V end was cut by 1 base, the J end by 9 bases, with 25 bases between. The CDR3 extends over 18 amino acids. Germline CDR1 SGHNT, CDR2 YENEEA. The entire variable domain, with the rest obtained from reference TRBV11-3 and TRBJ2-1, is as follows: EAGVVQSPRYKIIEKKQPVAFWCNPISGHNTLYWYLQNLGQGPELLIRYENEEAVDDSQLPKDRFSAERLKGVDSTLKIQPAELGDSAVYLCASSLGSGTALMVGEQFFGPGTRLTVL.

The rearrangement joins TRBV7-2 to TRBJ1-2; 9 bases agree with TRBD1. The CDR3 has 14 residues. V shed 1 base and J 5 bases; nucleotides not matched to a gene: 2. Germline V lookup: CDR1 SGHTA, CDR2 FQGNSA. The CDR3 nucleotides read TGTGCCAGCAGCTTAGGGGACAGGGTTTATGGCTACACCTTC. Translation: CASSLGDRVYGYTF.

This chain joins TRBV13 and TRBJ1-1; D is uncertain. Deletions cut 0 bases from V and 0 bases from J, with 8 bases between. The CDR3 extends over 15 amino acids. Germline V gene lookup returns CDR1 PRHDT and CDR2 FYEKMQ (reference sequence). The CDR3 is CASSLGTPVNTEAFF. The CDR3 DNA reads as TGTGCCAGCAGCTTAGGGACTCCCGTGAACACTGAAGCTTTCTTT.

The chain has TRBV11-3 and TRBJ2-3; a possible D gene is TRBD2 (7 bases). V was cut by 1 base and J by 4 bases, with 12 bases left in between. Germline CDR1 and CDR2: SGHNT and YENEEA. The CDR3 has 15 amino acids. The CDR3 sequence: CASSLAGGQADTQYF. Here the CDR3 DNA reads TGTGCCAGCAGCTTAGCGGGGGGCCAGGCAGATACGCAGTATTTT.

V and J are TRBV28 and TRBJ1-6; 7 nucleotides match TRBD1. Trimming cost V 2 bases and J 8 bases; bases outside gene matches: 9. CDR3 size: 16 residues. Germline assignment: CDR1 MDHEN and CDR2 SYDVKM. The CDR3 nucleotides read TGTGCCAGCAGTTTACACAGGGGCAACCGGGATTCACCCCTCCACTTT. It yields the protein CASSLHRGNRDSPLHF.

This sequence joins TRBV28 and TRBJ1-6; TRBD1 matches at 7 bases. V was clipped by 2 bases and J by 3 bases; unmatched bases: 16. The CDR3 totals 20 residues. The V gene's germline CDR1 is MDHEN and CDR2 SYDVKM. The CDR3 DNA sequence: TGTGCCAGCAGTTTACCACCAAACCTCAGACAGGGACGCTATAATTCACCCCTCCACTTT. Translated: CASSLPPNLRQGRYNSPLHF.

The chain recombines TRBV6-1 with TRBJ2-7, with 8 bases matching TRBD1. The germline V gene has CDR1 MNHNS and CDR2 SASEGT. The CDR3 consists of 13 residues. V was clipped by 3 bases and J by 5 bases; unmatched bases: 3. CDR3 DNA: TGTGCCAGCAGTGATGTCAGGGGGCACGAGCAGTACTTC. Translation: CASSDVRGHEQYF.